A selection of T cell receptor beta chains follows, all from one sample in a study of T cells in Graves' hyperthyroidism and ophthalmopathy. TCRdb itself ran the multiplex PCR reads through MiXCR, one entry per CDR3 protein. The sample holds fewer than 450,000 distinct CDR3 sequences, around 15% seen once. The sequenced sample was blood. These receptors originate from a woman aged 55-70 years with Graves' ophthalmopathy. Both conserved end residues are part of each CDR3. A D gene is named only where the DNA matches it firmly. Part of the rows lack a size; the others show once, few, many or a class for expanded clones.

CDR3nt | CDR3aa | abundance | d_gene | j_gene | v_gene
TGCGCCAGCAGTGGGACCAAGAACACTGAAGCTTTCTTT | CASSGTKNTEAFF | many | NA | TRBJ1-1 | TRBV10-1
TGCGCCAGCAGCTCCGTAGGTAGCCGTACAGATACGCAGTATTTT | CASSSVGSRTDTQYF | many | NA | TRBJ2-3 | TRBV5-1
TGCGCCAGCAGCTTGGACTCTGGGGCCAACGTCCTGACTTTC | CASSLDSGANVLTF | many | NA | TRBJ2-6 | TRBV5-1
TGCGCCAGCAGCTTAGATTTAGATACGCAGTATTTT | CASSLDLDTQYF | many | NA | TRBJ2-3 | TRBV5-1
TGTGCCAGCAGCTTAGATCTAGCGGCCCGTGGAGAGCAGTACTTC | CASSLDLAARGEQYF | many | TRBD2 | TRBJ2-7 | TRBV11-2
TGTGCCAGCAGCTCATCCGACCGCGTCTACAATGAGCAGTTCTTC | CASSSSDRVYNEQFF | many | NA | TRBJ2-1 | TRBV11-3
TGTGCCAGCAGTTTCTCCCCGACAGGGAGTAACACCATATATTTT | CASSFSPTGSNTIYF | NA | TRBD1 | TRBJ1-3 | TRBV28
TGTGCCAGCAGCGGGACTAGCGGGAGGGCCACGCACTACGAGCAGTACTTC | CASSGTSGRATHYEQYF | few | TRBD2 | TRBJ2-7 | TRBV6-2/TRBV6-3
TGTGCCAGCAGCCAAGAAACGGGGGGCGTTTTCGCCGGGGAGCTGTTTTTT | CASSQETGGVFAGELFF | few | NA | TRBJ2-2 | TRBV3-1
TGTGCCAGCAGTGACTTGGGGGCTACTGAAGCTTTCTTT | CASSDLGATEAFF | many | NA | TRBJ1-1 | TRBV2
TGTGCCACCAGTGTTGAAGGGGCCAATCAGCCCCAGCATTTT | CATSVEGANQPQHF | many | NA | TRBJ1-5 | TRBV24-1
TGTGCCACCAGCAGAGATGAAGTTGGCATGAACACTGAAGCTTTCTTT | CATSRDEVGMNTEAFF | once | NA | TRBJ1-1 | TRBV15
TGTGCCACCAGTAGAGGGTACGAGCAGTACTTC | CATSRGYEQYF | many | NA | TRBJ2-7 | TRBV24-1
TGCAGTGCTAGAGATACCGGTGAGATAGCCAAAAACATTCAGTACTTC | CSARDTGEIAKNIQYF | many | NA | TRBJ2-4 | TRBV20-1
TGCGCCAGCAGCTTGGCCTTGACGGGAGCTCCAAGCACAGATACGCAGTATTTT | CASSLALTGAPSTDTQYF | many | NA | TRBJ2-3 | TRBV5-1
TGTGCCAGCAGCCAGGGGGCTAGTCGCTATGGCTACACCTTC | CASSQGASRYGYTF | NA | TRBD1 | TRBJ1-2 | TRBV7-2
TGTGCCTGGAGGGAGAACTCTGGGGCCAACGTCCTGACTTTC | CAWRENSGANVLTF | NA | NA | TRBJ2-6 | TRBV30
TGTGCCAGCAGTTTATGGCTATCCACAGATACGCAGTATTTT | CASSLWLSTDTQYF | many | NA | TRBJ2-3 | TRBV28
TGTGCCAGCAGCAAAACCTCTACAGGGGGAACTAGCACAGATACGCAGTATTTT | CASSKTSTGGTSTDTQYF | many | TRBD1 | TRBJ2-3 | TRBV13
TGTGCCAGCAGCCCGCAGGACCAACAAGAGACCCAGTACTTC | CASSPQDQQETQYF | NA | NA | TRBJ2-5 | TRBV7-2
TGCAGTGCTAGAGATCCAACGGCCGATGGGAATGAGCAGTTCTTC | CSARDPTADGNEQFF | many | NA | TRBJ2-1 | TRBV20-1
TGTGCCAGCAGGCGGACAGACGATGAGCAGTTCTTC | CASRRTDDEQFF | many | NA | TRBJ2-1 | TRBV6-1
TGTGCCAGCTCACCGACTGACTCGCAGGGCTCACCCCTCCACTTT | CASSPTDSQGSPLHF | many | NA | TRBJ1-6 | TRBV18
TGTGCCAGCAGACTCGAGGGGGGACTAGCGGGACGGAATGAGCAGTTCTTC | CASRLEGGLAGRNEQFF | many | TRBD2 | TRBJ2-1 | TRBV28
TGTGCTACACGCCGCTCCTACGAGCAGTTCTTC | CATRRSYEQFF | NA | NA | TRBJ2-1 | TRBV28
TGTGCCAGCAGCCAAGTCATCCTCGGACTAGCGGGCCAGGAGACCCAGTACTTC | CASSQVILGLAGQETQYF | many | TRBD2 | TRBJ2-5 | TRBV3-1
TGTGCCAGCAGCCGGACAGCCGTTTCCTACGAGCAGTACTTC | CASSRTAVSYEQYF | NA | NA | TRBJ2-7 | TRBV28
TGCGCCAGCAGCCGCGAACAGGGGTACTACGAGCAGTACTTC | CASSREQGYYEQYF | few | TRBD1 | TRBJ2-7 | TRBV4-1
TGTGCCAGCAGCCGCGCGGGGGCCCCAAACACAGATACGCAGTATTTT | CASSRAGAPNTDTQYF | NA | NA | TRBJ2-3 | TRBV6-1
TGTGCCAGTAGTATAGGCACAGATACGCAGTATTTT | CASSIGTDTQYF | NA | NA | TRBJ2-3 | TRBV19
TGTGCCAGCAGTGAAGCGTACGGCTACGAGCAGTACTTC | CASSEAYGYEQYF | many | NA | TRBJ2-7 | TRBV2
TGTGCCAGCAGCTTCCCCGGGTCCTCCTACGAGCAGTACTTC | CASSFPGSSYEQYF | NA | NA | TRBJ2-7 | TRBV7-9
TGTGCCAGCAGTGCCCGGAGGCTAGGCACTGAAGCTTTCTTT | CASSARRLGTEAFF | many | NA | TRBJ1-1 | TRBV6-1
TGCGCCAGCGGGTCCGGGACGGTGAACACTGAAGCTTTCTTT | CASGSGTVNTEAFF | many | NA | TRBJ1-1 | TRBV5-1
TGTGCCAGCAGTTACAGGGCAGGGGGCCGAAATCAGCCCCAGCATTTT | CASSYRAGGRNQPQHF | NA | TRBD1 | TRBJ1-5 | TRBV6-5
TGTGCCAGCAGTTACAAGGGCGGGGCCACACCCAGCGAGCAGTACTTC | CASSYKGGATPSEQYF | many | NA | TRBJ2-7 | TRBV6-2/TRBV6-3